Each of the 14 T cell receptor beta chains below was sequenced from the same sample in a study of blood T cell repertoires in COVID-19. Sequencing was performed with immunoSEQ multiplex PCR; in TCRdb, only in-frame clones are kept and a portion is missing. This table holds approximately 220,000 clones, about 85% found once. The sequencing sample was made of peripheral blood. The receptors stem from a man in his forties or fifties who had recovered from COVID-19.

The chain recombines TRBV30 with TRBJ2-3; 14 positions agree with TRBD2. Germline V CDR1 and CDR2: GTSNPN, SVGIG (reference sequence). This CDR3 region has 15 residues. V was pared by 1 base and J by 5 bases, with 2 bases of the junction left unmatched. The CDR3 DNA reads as TGTGCCTGGAGTGGGGGACTAGCGGGAGAAGATACGCAGTATTTT. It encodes CAWSGGLAGEDTQYF.

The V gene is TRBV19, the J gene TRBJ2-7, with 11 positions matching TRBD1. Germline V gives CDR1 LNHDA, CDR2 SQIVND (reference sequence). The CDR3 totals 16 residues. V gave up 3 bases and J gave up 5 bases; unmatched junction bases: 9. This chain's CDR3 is CASSIPGDRGSHEQYF. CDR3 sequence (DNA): TGTGCCAGTAGTATCCCCGGGGACAGGGGGAGCCACGAGCAGTACTTC.

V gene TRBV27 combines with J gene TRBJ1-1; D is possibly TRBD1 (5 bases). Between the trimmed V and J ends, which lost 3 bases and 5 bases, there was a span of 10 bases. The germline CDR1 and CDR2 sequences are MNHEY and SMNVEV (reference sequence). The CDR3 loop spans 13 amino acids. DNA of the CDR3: TGTGCCAGCAGTTTTAGGGGTGGGACTGAAGCTTTCTTT. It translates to CASSFRGGTEAFF.

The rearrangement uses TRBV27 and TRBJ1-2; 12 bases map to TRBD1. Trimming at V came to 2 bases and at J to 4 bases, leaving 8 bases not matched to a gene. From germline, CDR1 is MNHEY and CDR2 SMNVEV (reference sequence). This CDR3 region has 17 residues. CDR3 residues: CASSLGKMGQGAYGYTF. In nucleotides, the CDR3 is TGTGCCAGCAGTTTAGGGAAAATGGGACAGGGGGCCTATGGCTACACCTTC.

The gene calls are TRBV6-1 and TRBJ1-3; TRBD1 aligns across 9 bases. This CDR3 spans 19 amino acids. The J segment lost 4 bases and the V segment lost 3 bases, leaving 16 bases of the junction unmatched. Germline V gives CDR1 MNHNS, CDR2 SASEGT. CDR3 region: CASSDPVPGQGVRGNTIYF. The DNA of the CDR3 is TGTGCCAGCAGTGATCCAGTCCCGGGACAGGGAGTGAGGGGAAACACCATATATTTT.

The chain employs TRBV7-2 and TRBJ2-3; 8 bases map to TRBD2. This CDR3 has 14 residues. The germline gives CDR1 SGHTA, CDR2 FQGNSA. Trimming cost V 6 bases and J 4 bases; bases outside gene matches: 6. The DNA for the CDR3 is TGTGCCAGCAGGACTAGCGCCTCCTCAGATACGCAGTATTTT. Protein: CASRTSASSDTQYF. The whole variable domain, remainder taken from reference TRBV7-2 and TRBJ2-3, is GAGVSQSPSNKVTEKGKDVELRCDPISGHTALYWYRQSLGQGLEFLIYFQGNSAPDKSGLPSDRFSAERTGGSVSTLTIQRTQQEDSAVYLCASRTSASSDTQYFGPGTRLTVL.

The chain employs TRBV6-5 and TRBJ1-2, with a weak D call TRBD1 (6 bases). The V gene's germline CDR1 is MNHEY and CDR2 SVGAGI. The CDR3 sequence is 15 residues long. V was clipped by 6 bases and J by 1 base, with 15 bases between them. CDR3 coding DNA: TGTGCCAGCAGGGGGAGACAGGATTATAACTATGGCTACACCTTC. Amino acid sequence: CASRGRQDYNYGYTF.

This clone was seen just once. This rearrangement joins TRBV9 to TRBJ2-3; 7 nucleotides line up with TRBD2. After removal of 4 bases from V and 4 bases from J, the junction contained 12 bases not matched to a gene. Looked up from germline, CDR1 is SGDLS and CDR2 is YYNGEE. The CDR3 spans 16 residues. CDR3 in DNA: TGTGCCAGCAGCCCTCGACTAGCTACATATGCAGATACGCAGTATTTT. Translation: CASSPRLATYADTQYF.

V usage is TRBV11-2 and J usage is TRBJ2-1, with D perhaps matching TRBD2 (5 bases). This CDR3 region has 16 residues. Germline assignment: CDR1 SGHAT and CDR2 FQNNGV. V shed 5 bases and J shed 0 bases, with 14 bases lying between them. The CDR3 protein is CASSTRTGSSYNEQFF. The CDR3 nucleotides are TGTGCCAGCAGCACTCGGACGGGGAGCTCCTACAATGAGCAGTTCTTC.

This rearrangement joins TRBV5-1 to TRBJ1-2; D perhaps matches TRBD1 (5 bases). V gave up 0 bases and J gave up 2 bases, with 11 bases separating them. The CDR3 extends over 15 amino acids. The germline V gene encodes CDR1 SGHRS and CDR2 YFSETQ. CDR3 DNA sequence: TGCGCCAGCAGCTTGGGGGGCTCAGCAAACTATGGCTACACCTTC. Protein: CASSLGGSANYGYTF.

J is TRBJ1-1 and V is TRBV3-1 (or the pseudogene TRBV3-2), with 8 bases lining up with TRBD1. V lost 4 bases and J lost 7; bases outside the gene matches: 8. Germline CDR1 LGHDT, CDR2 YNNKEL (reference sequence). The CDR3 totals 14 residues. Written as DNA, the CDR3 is TGTGCCAGCAGCCCGCTAGACAGGGGAGGTGAAGCTTTCTTT. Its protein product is CASSPLDRGGEAFF.

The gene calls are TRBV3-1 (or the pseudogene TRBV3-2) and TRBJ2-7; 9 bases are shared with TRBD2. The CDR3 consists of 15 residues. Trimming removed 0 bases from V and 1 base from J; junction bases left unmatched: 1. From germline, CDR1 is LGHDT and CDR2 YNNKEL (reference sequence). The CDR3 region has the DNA TGTGCCAGCAGCCAAGACAGCGGGAGGTCCTACGAGCAGTACTTC. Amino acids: CASSQDSGRSYEQYF.

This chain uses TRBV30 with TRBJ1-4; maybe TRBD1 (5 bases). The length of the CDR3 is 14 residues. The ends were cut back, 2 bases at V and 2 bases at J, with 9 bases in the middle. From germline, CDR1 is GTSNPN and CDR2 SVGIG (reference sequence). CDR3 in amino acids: CAWSHYRTNEKLFF. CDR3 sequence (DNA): TGTGCCTGGAGTCACTACAGGACTAATGAAAAACTGTTTTTT. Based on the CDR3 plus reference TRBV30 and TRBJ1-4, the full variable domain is SQTIHQWPATLVQPVGSPLSLECTVEGTSNPNLYWYRQAAGRGLQLLFYSVGIGQISSEVPQNLSASRPQDRQFILSSKKLLLSDSGFYLCAWSHYRTNEKLFFGSGTQLSVL.

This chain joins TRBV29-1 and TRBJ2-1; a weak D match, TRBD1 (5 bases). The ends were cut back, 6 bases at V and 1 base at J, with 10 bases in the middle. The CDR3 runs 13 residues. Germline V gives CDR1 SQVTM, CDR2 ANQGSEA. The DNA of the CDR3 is TGCAGCGTAAGGGGCAGATCCTACAATGAGCAGTTCTTC. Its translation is CSVRGRSYNEQFF.